These 23 T cell receptor beta chains were sequenced from one sample in a study of T cell responses to AZD1222 COVID-19 vaccine. Some clones are missing from TCRdb's copy, which holds only in-frame ones; the method was immunoSEQ multiplex PCR. The sample includes 150,000 to 160,000 clones, more than 75% seen only once; the top ten take just over 9%. This sample comprised peripheral blood, obtained 28 days after the second AZD1222 dose. Every receptor here comes from an adult who received the AZD1222 COVID-19 vaccine.

V gene TRBV19 combines with J gene TRBJ2-1; 8 bases match TRBD1. CDR3 length: 19 amino acids. Trimming cost V 3 bases and J 9 bases; bases outside gene matches: 22. Germline CDR1 LNHDA, CDR2 SQIVND (reference sequence). CDR3 nucleotides: TGTGCCAGTAGTATTGGGACAGGACAGTTTGGGCGGTTACCTATTGAGCAGTTCTTC. It yields the protein CASSIGTGQFGRLPIEQFF.

V is TRBV19 and J is TRBJ1-1, with D perhaps matching TRBD1 (6 bases). The V gene lost 4 bases and the J gene lost 7 bases, with 13 bases spanning the gap. There are 13 residues in the CDR3. Per germline, CDR1 LNHDA and CDR2 SQIVND (reference sequence). The CDR3 spells CASSTGQWGEAFF. CDR3 in DNA: TGTGCCAGTAGTACCGGACAGTGGGGTGAAGCTTTCTTT.

The rearrangement links TRBV28 to TRBJ1-5, with TRBD1 as a possible D gene (6 bases). Germline-derived CDR1 and CDR2 are MDHEN and SYDVKM. CDR3 size: 17 residues. The V end lost 1 base, the J end lost 0 bases, and 13 bases lay between the germline ends. CDR3 loop: CASSLFKGGGSNQPQHF. Here the CDR3 DNA reads TGTGCCAGCAGTTTATTCAAGGGGGGGGGTAGCAATCAGCCCCAGCATTTT.

The CDR3 sequence is CASSLYGQGKNTEAFF. The CDR3, as DNA: TGTGCCAGCAGCTTATACGGGCAGGGGAAGAACACTGAAGCTTTCTTT. V and J are TRBV7-8 and TRBJ1-1; TRBD1 is a possible D gene (6 bases). The CDR3 length is 16 residues. Germline V gene sequence: CDR1 SGHVS, CDR2 FQNEAQ. V was pared by 2 bases and J by 1 base, with 14 bases between.

The chain combines TRBV14 with TRBJ2-3, with D possibly being TRBD1 (7 bases). From germline, CDR1 is SGHDN and CDR2 FVKESK. The V and J ends lost 0 bases and 3 bases respectively, with 13 bases between them. The length of the CDR3 is 16 residues. CDR3: CASSQDGGGKTDTQYF. CDR3 nucleotide sequence: TGTGCCAGCAGCCAAGATGGAGGGGGCAAGACAGATACGCAGTATTTT. The complete variable domain, with remaining parts taken from reference TRBV14 and TRBJ2-3, reads EAGVTQFPSHSVIEKGQTVTLRCDPISGHDNLYWYRRVMGKEIKFLLHFVKESKQDESGMPNNRFLAERTGGTYSTLKVQPAELEDSGVYFCASSQDGGGKTDTQYFGPGTRLTVL.

The chain couples TRBV7-8 to TRBJ1-3, with 8 bases aligning to TRBD1. The CDR3 loop spans 19 amino acids. After removal of 4 bases from V and 6 bases from J, the junction contained 20 bases not matched to a gene. Germline lookup yields CDR1 SGHVS and CDR2 FQNEAQ. The CDR3 DNA follows: TGTGCCAGCAGCTATAGGGGACTTCGGGCAGGGGGCAGAGTAAACACCATATATTTT. Translated: CASSYRGLRAGGRVNTIYF. Full variable domain (missing parts from reference TRBV7-8 and TRBJ1-3): GAGVSQSPRYKVAKRGQDVALRCDPISGHVSLFWYQQALGQGPEFLTYFQNEAQLDKSGLPSDRFFAERPEGSVSTLKIQRTQQEDSAVYLCASSYRGLRAGGRVNTIYFGEGSWLTVV.

The rearrangement links TRBV30 to TRBJ2-2; D not certain. Per germline, CDR1 GTSNPN and CDR2 SVGIG (reference sequence). The V gene lost 2 bases and the J gene lost 5 bases, with 6 bases spanning the gap. This CDR3 is built from 12 residues. The CDR3 DNA reads as TGTGCCTGGAGTCCCTCTACCGGGGAGCTGTTTTTT. Protein product: CAWSPSTGELFF.

The rearrangement joins TRBV9 to TRBJ2-2; possible D gene TRBD2, 7 bases. The CDR3 loop spans 16 amino acids. CDR1 and CDR2 (germline): SGDLS, YYNGEE. The germline V and J ends were trimmed by 4 bases and 1 base, with 14 bases remaining between them. The CDR3 DNA sequence: TGTGCCAGCAGCACCGGCGGGGGCCGGAACACCGGGGAGCTGTTTTTT. Encoded protein: CASSTGGGRNTGELFF.

This chain links TRBV27 with TRBJ1-5; no clear D. CDR3 length equals 14 residues. V gave up 5 bases and J gave up 4 bases, with 12 bases separating them. Per the germline V gene, CDR1 is MNHEY and CDR2 is SMNVEV (reference sequence). CDR3: CASSRDRENQPQHF. The CDR3 coding sequence is TGTGCCAGCAGTCGGGATCGGGAGAATCAGCCCCAGCATTTT.

V usage is TRBV15 and J usage is TRBJ1-6; tentatively, D is TRBD1 (5 bases). Germline CDR1 is LNHNV and CDR2 is YYDKDF (reference sequence). Trimming took off 8 bases at V and 10 bases at J, with 15 bases between the two ends. This CDR3 region has 13 residues. The CDR3 DNA is TGTGCCACCGCCGACAGACGGGGCTCACCCCTCCACTTT. It translates to CATADRRGSPLHF.

The chain combines TRBV3-1 (or the pseudogene TRBV3-2) with TRBJ1-2; D is perhaps TRBD1 (5 bases). V was cut by 3 bases and J by 3 bases, with 5 bases left in between. CDR1 and CDR2 from the germline V gene are LGHDT and YNNKEL (reference sequence). This CDR3 spans 12 amino acids. CDR3 sequence (DNA): TGTGCCAGCAGCCACAGGGACTATGGCTACACCTTC. Its translation is CASSHRDYGYTF.

This chain uses TRBV15 with TRBJ1-1; no reliable D call. Trimming pared 0 bases from V and 0 bases from J, leaving 11 bases between. The CDR3 contains 16 residues. Germline V gene data show CDR1 as LNHNV and CDR2 as YYDKDF (reference sequence). The DNA for the CDR3 is TGTGCCACCAGCAGAGATCTGGCACCTTTGAACACTGAAGCTTTCTTT. This encodes CATSRDLAPLNTEAFF.

Relative to its sample, this clone is medium-sized (0.01 to 0.1%). CDR3 in DNA: TGTGCCAGCAGCTCGATGATTACATACAGCTCCTACGAGCAGTACTTC. Its protein is CASSSMITYSSYEQYF. The chain recombines TRBV11-2 with TRBJ2-7; D remains unclear. V dropped 4 bases and J dropped 0 bases, with 16 bases sitting between them. Looked up from germline, CDR1 is SGHAT and CDR2 is FQNNGV. The CDR3 loop spans 16 amino acids.

V and J are TRBV5-6 and TRBJ2-1, with D possibly TRBD2 on 7 matching bases. The CDR3 runs 15 residues. Trimming removed 3 bases from V and 10 bases from J, with 20 bases in between. Germline V CDR1 and CDR2: SGHDT, YYEEEE. The CDR3 nucleotides are TGTGCCAGCAGCTCACGGCCAAACGGGGGGCCCGAGCAGTTCTTC. Its protein product is CASSSRPNGGPEQFF. Full variable domain (missing parts from reference TRBV5-6 and TRBJ2-1): DAGVTQSPTHLIKTRGQQVTLRCSPKSGHDTVSWYQQALGQGPQFIFQYYEEEERQRGNFPDRFSGHQFPNYSSELNVNALLLGDSALYLCASSSRPNGGPEQFFGPGTRLTVL.

This clone was seen a handful of times. The chain is built from TRBV3-1 (or the pseudogene TRBV3-2) and TRBJ1-3, with D uncertain. CDR1 is LGHDT and CDR2 is YNNKEL in the germline V gene (reference sequence). V lost 0 bases, J lost 0 bases, and 6 bases lay in between. This CDR3 is built from 15 residues. The CDR3 loop is CASSQDLGSGNTIYF. CDR3 in DNA: TGTGCCAGCAGCCAAGATTTAGGCTCTGGAAACACCATATATTTT.

The chain carries TRBV27 and TRBJ1-5; 8 bases are shared with TRBD1. Germline V CDR1 and CDR2: MNHEY, SMNVEV (reference sequence). Trimming removed 5 bases from V and 5 bases from J; junction bases left unmatched: 8. The CDR3 totals 15 residues. Here the CDR3 DNA reads TGTGCCAGCAGTCCCCGGACAGGGCAGGATCAGCCCCAGCATTTT. Residues: CASSPRTGQDQPQHF.

This chain's CDR3 is CASSIGEGSYEQYF. Written as DNA, the CDR3 is TGTGCCAGTAGTATAGGGGAGGGATCCTACGAGCAGTACTTC. The genes are TRBV19 and TRBJ2-7, with 7 bases identical to TRBD2. The germline gives CDR1 LNHDA, CDR2 SQIVND (reference sequence). V was pared by 1 base and J by 1 base, with 1 base of the junction left unmatched. This CDR3 is 14 amino acids long.

The V and J genes are TRBV19 and TRBJ1-5; D ambiguous. CDR1 is LNHDA, CDR2 SQIVND, per germline (reference sequence). This CDR3 is built from 15 residues. V gave up 2 bases and J gave up 0 bases, with 8 bases separating them. CDR3 in amino acids: CASSITRYSNQPQHF. In DNA, the CDR3 is TGTGCCAGTAGTATAACCCGGTATAGCAATCAGCCCCAGCATTTT.

This chain uses TRBV5-1 with TRBJ2-7, with D unclear. The germline V and J ends were trimmed by 2 bases and 0 bases, with 3 bases remaining between them. Germline CDR1 SGHRS, CDR2 YFSETQ. The CDR3 length is 12 residues. The CDR3 is CASSLPSYEQYF. In DNA, the CDR3 is TGCGCCAGCAGCTTACCCTCCTACGAGCAGTACTTC.

This clone was seen a handful of times. The chain is built from TRBV7-8 and TRBJ2-7; D remains unclear. CDR1 SGHVS and CDR2 FQNEAQ come from the germline V gene. This CDR3 has 15 residues. The V and J ends lost 6 bases and 3 bases respectively, with 18 bases between them. The DNA for the CDR3 is TGTGCCAGCAGTAAGAACAACGTGGTAGGCTACGAGCAGTACTTC. Amino acids: CASSKNNVVGYEQYF.

This chain uses TRBV9 with TRBJ1-4; no reliable D call. V lost 1 base and J 5 bases, leaving 12 bases between the germline ends. Looked up from germline, CDR1 is SGDLS and CDR2 is YYNGEE. This CDR3 has 15 residues. The CDR3 loop is CASSVRSGGNEKLFF. The CDR3 DNA reads as TGTGCCAGCAGCGTAAGGTCAGGCGGCAATGAAAAACTGTTTTTT. Supplemented by reference TRBV9 and TRBJ1-4, the full variable domain reads DSGVTQTPKHLITATGQRVTLRCSPRSGDLSVYWYQQSLDQGLQFLIQYYNGEERAKGNILERFSAQQFPDLHSELNLSSLELGDSALYFCASSVRSGGNEKLFFGSGTQLSVL.

A single count supports this clone. The chain uses TRBV11-2 and TRBJ2-7; D not certain. The CDR3 has 13 amino acids. V lost 2 bases, J lost 2 bases, and 7 bases lay in between. Germline CDR1 is SGHAT and CDR2 is FQNNGV. CDR3 coding DNA: TGTGCCAGCAGCTTACATGCGACCTACGAGCAGTACTTC. Translated, it gives CASSLHATYEQYF.

The chain employs TRBV9 and TRBJ2-7; either TRBD1 or TRBD2 may fit D (6 bases each). V shed 0 bases and J shed 4 bases, with 11 bases lying between them. CDR1 and CDR2 from the germline V gene are SGDLS and YYNGEE. The CDR3 totals 14 residues. The DNA for the CDR3 is TGTGCCAGCAGCGTAGCGGAGGGACAATACGAGCAGTACTTC. Translated, it gives CASSVAEGQYEQYF.